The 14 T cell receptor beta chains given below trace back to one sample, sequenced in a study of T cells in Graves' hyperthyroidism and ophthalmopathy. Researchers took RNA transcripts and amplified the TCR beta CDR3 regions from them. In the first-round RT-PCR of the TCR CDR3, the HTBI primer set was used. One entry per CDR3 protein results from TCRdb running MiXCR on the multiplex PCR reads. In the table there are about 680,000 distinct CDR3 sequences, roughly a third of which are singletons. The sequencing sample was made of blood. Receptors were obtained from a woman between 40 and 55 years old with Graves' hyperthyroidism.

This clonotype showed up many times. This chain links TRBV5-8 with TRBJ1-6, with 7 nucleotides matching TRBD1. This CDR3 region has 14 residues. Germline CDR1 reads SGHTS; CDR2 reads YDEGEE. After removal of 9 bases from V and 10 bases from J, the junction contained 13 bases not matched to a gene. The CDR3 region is CATSGGRIGSPLHF. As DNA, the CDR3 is TGTGCCACCTCAGGGGGAAGAATAGGATCACCCCTCCACTTT.

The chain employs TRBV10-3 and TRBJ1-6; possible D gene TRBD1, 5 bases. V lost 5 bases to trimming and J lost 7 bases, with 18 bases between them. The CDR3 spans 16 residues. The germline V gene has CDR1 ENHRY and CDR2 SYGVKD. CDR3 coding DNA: TGTGCCATCAGTACTCCAACCAGCTCAGGGAATTCACCCCTCCACTTT. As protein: CAISTPTSSGNSPLHF.

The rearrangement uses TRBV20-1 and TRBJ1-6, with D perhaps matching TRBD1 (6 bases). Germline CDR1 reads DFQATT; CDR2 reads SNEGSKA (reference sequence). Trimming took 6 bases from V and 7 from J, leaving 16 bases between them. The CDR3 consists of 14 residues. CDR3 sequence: CSAASDSPNSPLHF. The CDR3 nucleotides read TGCAGTGCGGCATCGGACAGTCCGAATTCACCCCTCCACTTT.

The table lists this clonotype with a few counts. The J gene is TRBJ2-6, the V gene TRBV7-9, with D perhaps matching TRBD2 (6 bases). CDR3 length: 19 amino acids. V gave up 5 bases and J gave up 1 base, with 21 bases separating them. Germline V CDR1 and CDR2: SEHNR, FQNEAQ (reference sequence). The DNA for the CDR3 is TGTGCCAGCAGCCATACCTCGATAGGTGGGAGGTCTGGGGCCAACGTCCTGACTTTC. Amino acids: CASSHTSIGGRSGANVLTF.

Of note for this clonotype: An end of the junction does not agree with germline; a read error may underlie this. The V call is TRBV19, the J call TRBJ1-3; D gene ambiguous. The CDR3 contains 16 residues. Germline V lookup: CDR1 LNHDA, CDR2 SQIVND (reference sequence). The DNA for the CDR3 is TGTGCCAGTAGTATAGAGACGGGTAGCTCTGGAGACACCATATATTTT. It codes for CASSIETGSSGDTIYF.

DNA for the CDR3: TGTGCCAGCAGTTTACTGGCAGTCCCTCGGGAGCAGTACTTC. Residues: CASSLLAVPREQYF. The chain recombines TRBV28 with TRBJ2-7; D unclear. The V and J ends lost 2 bases and 7 bases respectively, with 15 bases between them. The CDR3 length is 14 residues. The germline gives CDR1 MDHEN, CDR2 SYDVKM.

The CDR3 bases are TGTGCCAGTAGTATAGATCGGGTAATAGCGGGAGGGCCAAGCACCGGGGAGCTGTTTTTT. It yields the protein CASSIDRVIAGGPSTGELFF. The chain combines TRBV19 with TRBJ2-2; 11 bases are a match to TRBD2. V was clipped by 0 bases and J by 4 bases; unmatched bases: 13. Germline V gene data show CDR1 as LNHDA and CDR2 as SQIVND (reference sequence). The CDR3 covers 20 residues.

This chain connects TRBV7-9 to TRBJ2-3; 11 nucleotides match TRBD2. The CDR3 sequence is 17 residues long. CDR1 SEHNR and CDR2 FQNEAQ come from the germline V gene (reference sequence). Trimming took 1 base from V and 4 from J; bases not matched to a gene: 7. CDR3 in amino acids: CASSLGILAGGPDTQYF. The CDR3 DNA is TGTGCCAGCAGCTTAGGTATTCTAGCGGGAGGCCCAGATACGCAGTATTTT.

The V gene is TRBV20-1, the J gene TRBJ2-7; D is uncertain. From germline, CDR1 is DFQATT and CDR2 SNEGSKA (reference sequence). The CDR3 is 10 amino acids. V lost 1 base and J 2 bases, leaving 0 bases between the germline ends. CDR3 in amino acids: CSARAYEQYF. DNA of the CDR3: TGCAGTGCTAGAGCCTACGAGCAGTACTTC.

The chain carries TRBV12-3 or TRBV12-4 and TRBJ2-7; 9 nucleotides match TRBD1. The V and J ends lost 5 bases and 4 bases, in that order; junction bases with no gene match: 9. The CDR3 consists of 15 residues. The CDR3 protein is CASSALGDREYEQYF. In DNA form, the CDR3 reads TGTGCCAGCAGTGCTCTGGGGGACAGGGAGTACGAGCAGTACTTC.

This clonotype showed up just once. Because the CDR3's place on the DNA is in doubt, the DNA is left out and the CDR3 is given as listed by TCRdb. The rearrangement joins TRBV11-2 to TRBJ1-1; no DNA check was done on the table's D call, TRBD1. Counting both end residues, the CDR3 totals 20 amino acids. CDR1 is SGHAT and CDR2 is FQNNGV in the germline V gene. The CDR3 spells CASSIYLCSVFTGGRTEAFF.

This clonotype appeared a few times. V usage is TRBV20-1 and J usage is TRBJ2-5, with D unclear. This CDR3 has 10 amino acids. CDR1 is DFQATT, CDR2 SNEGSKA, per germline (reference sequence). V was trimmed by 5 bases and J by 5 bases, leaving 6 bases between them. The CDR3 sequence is CSAAAETQYF. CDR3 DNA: TGCAGTGCTGCGGCGGAGACCCAGTACTTC.

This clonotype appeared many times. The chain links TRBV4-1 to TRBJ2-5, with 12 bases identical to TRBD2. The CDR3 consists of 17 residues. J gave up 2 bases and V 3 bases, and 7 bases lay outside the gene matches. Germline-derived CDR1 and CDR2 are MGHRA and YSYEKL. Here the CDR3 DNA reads TGCGCCAGCAGCCACGGGACTAGCGGGCTCGGACAAGAGACCCAGTACTTC. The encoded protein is CASSHGTSGLGQETQYF.

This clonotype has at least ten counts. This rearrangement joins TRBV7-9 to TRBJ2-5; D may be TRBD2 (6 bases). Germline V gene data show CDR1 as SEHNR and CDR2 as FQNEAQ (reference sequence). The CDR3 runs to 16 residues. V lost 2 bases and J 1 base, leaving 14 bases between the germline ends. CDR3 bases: TGTGCCAGCAGCTTAACGGGACTCACCTCCCAAGAGACCCAGTACTTC. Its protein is CASSLTGLTSQETQYF.